This T cell receptor beta chain was found in a study of blood T cell repertoires in COVID-19. V gave up 6 bases and J gave up 13 bases, with 16 bases separating them. The CDR3 is 12 residues long. Germline lookup yields CDR1 KGHSY and CDR2 FQNENV. TCRdb keeps only in-frame clones here, not all; method: immunoSEQ multiplex PCR. The sample contains around 120,000 clones, roughly 90% of which appear only once. The TCR comes from a man between 45 and 60 years old with acute or convalescent COVID-19. J is TRBJ1-5 and V is TRBV16; D may be TRBD1 (5 bases). The sample taken for sequencing was peripheral blood. DNA for the CDR3: TGTGCCAGCAGACGTAACGGAGGGGTGCAGCATTTT. Protein product: CASRRNGGVQHF.